This TCR beta chain was profiled in a study of shared clonotypes between healthy human individuals. Study results and caveats: Estimated richness values were generally larger in naive subsets than in memory subsets.

On sorted subsets, replicate PCRs used 200 to 250 ng DNA, or about 30,000 T cell genomes. Using immunoSEQ multiplex PCR, the repertoire was profiled, and TCRdb retains in-frame clones only, with some absent. The sample holds 1.6 million or so clones; about 98.5% are singletons and the top ten take approximately 0.4%. Donors were Caucasian adults residing in Nashville, Tennessee, USA. A split of CD4+ cells into CD45RA+ naive and CD45RA-negative memory subsets was performed. This clone showed up just once. Its target is not known. Other DNA sequences from this sample encode an identical CDR3 as well. Per germline, CDR1 MDHEN and CDR2 SYDVKM. V gave up 5 bases and J gave up 7 bases, with 9 bases separating them. The CDR3 totals 12 residues.

The chain employs TRBV28 and TRBJ1-5; D gene uncertain. The source of this sequence is a man between 25 and 39 years old in good health. Sequenced sample: naive CD4+ T cells sorted from blood. The subset denotes: CD45RA+ positively selected. CDR3 protein: CASSPLNQPQHF. CDR3 nucleotides: TGTGCCAGCAGTCCTTTGAACCAGCCCCAGCATTTT.